This T cell receptor beta chain was observed in a study of T cell repertoires in ileal Crohn's disease. The repertoire was sequenced with immunoSEQ multiplex PCR; TCRdb's copy has only in-frame clones and lacks some. The table lists about 15,000 clones, under 80% of them singletons. As regards this clone: An end of the junction does not agree with germline; a read error may underlie this.

The CDR3 spans 11 residues. From germline, CDR1 is GTSNPN and CDR2 SVGIG (reference sequence). The chain links TRBV30 to TRBJ1-2; 8 bases align to TRBD1. The TCR was taken from an adult with Crohn's disease. Sequencing was carried out using ileal tissue. CDR3 residues: CAWGNEQGDDF. In DNA, the CDR3 is TGTGCCTGGGGTAATGAACAGGGGGATGACTTC.